This T cell receptor beta chain comes out of a study of cytomegalovirus exposure and HLA in healthy donors. Profiling relied on immunoSEQ multiplex PCR, and the TCRdb table lists in-frame clones only, not all of them. The sample has tens of thousands of clones; approximately 93% are singletons. Sequencing was done on a sample of PBMCs. The sequence was collected from a man aged 18 to 35 in good health and CMV-seronegative.

The CDR3, as DNA: TGTGCCACTGGGGCAGGGCAAGAGACCCAGTACTTC. Translating gives CATGAGQETQYF. The chain joins TRBV10-3 to TRBJ2-5, with TRBD1 as a possible D gene (5 bases). CDR3 length equals 12 residues. Per the germline V gene, CDR1 is ENHRY and CDR2 is SYGVKD. The germline V and J ends were trimmed by 10 bases and 2 bases, with 11 bases remaining between them.